Listed below are T cell receptor beta chains from one sample, sequenced in a study of blood T cell repertoires in COVID-19. Produced via immunoSEQ multiplex PCR; TCRdb's table is partial and in-frame only. The sample contains around 200,000 clones, approximately 79% of which appear only once. Sample: peripheral blood. The source is a man aged 50-59 years who had recovered from COVID-19. The CDR3 runs from the conserved cysteine through the conserved F or W. Fields, in order: J gene, clone size, V gene, D gene, CDR3 DNA, CDR3 protein. A D gene is named only where the DNA matches it firmly. The size of a clone is reported for some rows only, either as once, few or many, or as a class for expanded clones.

TRBJ2-7	NA	TRBV28	TRBD2	TGTGCCAGCAGATCCGGGACTAGCGGGGGAGACGAGCAGTACTTC	CASRSGTSGGDEQYF
TRBJ2-3	few	TRBV15	TRBD2	TGTGCCACCAGCAGAGATTCGGGGCCTGGGGGGGCAGATACGCAGTATTTT	CATSRDSGPGGADTQYF
TRBJ2-5	NA	TRBV5-4	TRBD2	TGTGCCAGCAGCTTGGTGGGACTAGCGGGAGTAAAGACCCAGTACTTC	CASSLVGLAGVKTQYF
TRBJ2-1	NA	TRBV24-1	TRBD2	TGTGCCACCAGTGACTCTAGCGGGGAACTGGGGGATGAGCAGTTCTTC	CATSDSSGELGDEQFF
TRBJ2-7	few	TRBV10-3	TRBD1	TGTGCCATCAGCAAGACAGGGAATGACGAGCAGTACTTC	CAISKTGNDEQYF
TRBJ2-4	NA	TRBV5-1	NA	TGCGCCAGCAGCTTGGGTCCCGGGACACCCAAAAACATTCAGTACTTC	CASSLGPGTPKNIQYF
TRBJ2-2	NA	TRBV18	TRBD1	TGTGCCAGCTCACCACCGACAGGGGGCGGTAGCACCGGGGAGCTGTTTTTT	CASSPPTGGGSTGELFF
TRBJ2-7	NA	TRBV6-2/TRBV6-3	NA	TGTGCCAGCAGTTCCCAACCCCCAGGGCCCTACGAGCAGTACTTC	CASSSQPPGPYEQYF
TRBJ2-5	NA	TRBV5-1	TRBD1	TGCGCCAGTACTAAAGGACAGGGACAAGAGACCCAGTACTTC	CASTKGQGQETQYF
TRBJ1-4	once	TRBV4-1	NA	TGCGCCAGCAGCCATGTGTCAGCGGCCCTTAATGAAAAACTGTTTTTT	CASSHVSAALNEKLFF
TRBJ2-3	NA	TRBV20-1	TRBD2	TGCAGTGCTAGTCTCCCGGCGGGAGACACAGATACGCAGTATTTT	CSASLPAGDTDTQYF
TRBJ1-4	NA	TRBV5-4	TRBD1	TGTGCCAGCAGCTTACAGGGGATTAGTGAAAAACTGTTTTTT	CASSLQGISEKLFF
TRBJ2-2	NA	TRBV3-1/TRBV3-2	TRBD1	TGTGCCAGCAGCCAAGGGACAGGTTACACCGGGGAGCTGTTTTTT	CASSQGTGYTGELFF
TRBJ1-5	NA	TRBV5-1	NA	TGCGCCAGCAGCCCAACGGGCACCGGGGGCAATCAGCCCCAGCATTTT	CASSPTGTGGNQPQHF
TRBJ2-7	NA	TRBV6-5	NA	TGTGCCAGCATTCACCGGGACTCCGTTTACGAGCAGTACTTC	CASIHRDSVYEQYF
TRBJ2-2	NA	TRBV9	TRBD1	TGTGCCAGCAGCGGCCGACAGGGGGGACGCACCGGGGAGCTGTTTTTT	CASSGRQGGRTGELFF
TRBJ1-5	NA	TRBV19	TRBD1	TGTGCCAGTAGTAACCAAAGACAGGGCCGTAGGGATCAGCCCCAGCATTTT	CASSNQRQGRRDQPQHF
TRBJ2-4	NA	TRBV19	NA	TGTGCCAGTAGTATAGGCGGGGCTGGGGCCAAAAACATTCAGTACTTC	CASSIGGAGAKNIQYF
TRBJ2-7	NA	TRBV10-3	NA	TGTGCCATCAGGCGGGACCCCTCCTACGAGCAGTACTTC	CAIRRDPSYEQYF
TRBJ1-2	many	TRBV29-1	NA	TGCAGCGTTGAAGACGGCCAGGTTGGCTACACCTTC	CSVEDGQVGYTF
TRBJ2-7	NA	TRBV2	TRBD2	TGTGCCAGCAGTGCGCCAGCGGGGCCTTACGAGCAGTACTTC	CASSAPAGPYEQYF
TRBJ2-5	NA	TRBV11-2	TRBD2	TGTGCCAGCAGCTTAAGGGGGTCGGGAGCGGGAGAAGAGACCCAGTACTTC	CASSLRGSGAGEETQYF
TRBJ2-1	NA	TRBV9	TRBD2	TGTGCCAGCAGCCCGACTTATGGGACTAGCGGGAGGTCCAATGAGCAGTTCTTC	CASSPTYGTSGRSNEQFF
TRBJ1-6	few	TRBV3-1/TRBV3-2	TRBD1	TGTGCCAGCAGCCCCGAGACAGGGGGTTCACCCCTCCACTTT	CASSPETGGSPLHF
TRBJ2-3	NA	TRBV10-3	TRBD2	TGTGCCATCAGCAACCCAGCGGGAGGGGGATCAGATACGCAGTATTTT	CAISNPAGGGSDTQYF
TRBJ2-1	NA	TRBV10-3	TRBD2	TGTGCCATCAGCGTTTCTCAGGGAGGGTTTTACAATGAGCAGTTCTTC	CAISVSQGGFYNEQFF
TRBJ2-7	NA	TRBV6-5	TRBD2	TGTGCCAGCATGAGCGGGACCGTCTCCTACGAGCAGTACTTC	CASMSGTVSYEQYF
TRBJ2-3	many	TRBV6-1	NA	TGTGCCAGCAGTGAAGCTGCGGGGCCAGATACGCAGTATTTT	CASSEAAGPDTQYF
TRBJ2-7	NA	TRBV15	TRBD2	TGTGCCACAGGAGAACTAGCGGGAGGGCCTAACGTCGACGAGCAGTACTTC	CATGELAGGPNVDEQYF
TRBJ2-7	NA	TRBV29-1	TRBD1	TGCAGCGTTGAAGATGGGACAGGGGTGGGAGAGCAGTACTTC	CSVEDGTGVGEQYF
TRBJ1-6	NA	TRBV12-5	TRBD1	TGTGCTAGTGGTTTGGTACTCCCCAGGGGGTCAGGGGAGCAGGGGGCCTATAATTCACCCCTCCACTTT	CASGLVLPRGSGEQGAYNSPLHF